The 30 T cell receptor beta chains below all came from one sample that was sequenced in a study of blood T cell repertoires in COVID-19. Using immunoSEQ multiplex PCR, the repertoire was profiled, and TCRdb retains in-frame clones only, with some absent. Here the sample spans about 130,000 clones, around three quarters being singletons. Sequenced input: peripheral blood. The receptors shown here come from a human donor in a cohort sampled during active COVID-19.

V usage is TRBV6-5 and J usage is TRBJ2-5; TRBD2 matches 13 bases. V lost 7 bases to trimming and J lost 2 bases; unmatched junction nucleotides: 4. Germline lookup yields CDR1 MNHEY and CDR2 SVGAGI. The CDR3 is 15 amino acids. CDR3 protein: CASTRGLAGQETQYF. CDR3 bases: TGTGCCAGCACCAGGGGACTAGCGGGACAAGAGACCCAGTACTTC.

The rearrangement links TRBV12-3 or TRBV12-4 to TRBJ1-2; a possible D gene is TRBD1 (6 bases). The V end lost 5 bases, the J end lost 5 bases, and 12 bases lay between the germline ends. This CDR3 region has 13 residues. The DNA for the CDR3 is TGTGCCAGCAGTCCCGGGACACGATATGGCTACACCTTC. This codes for CASSPGTRYGYTF.

The rearrangement uses TRBV10-2 and TRBJ2-1; 8 positions match TRBD2. CDR3 length: 15 residues. J lost 8 bases, V lost 3 bases, and 9 bases had no gene match. Per germline, CDR1 WSHSY and CDR2 SAAADI. The chain's CDR3 is CASSDVAGSRDEQFF. The CDR3, as DNA: TGCGCCAGCAGTGATGTAGCGGGGTCGAGGGATGAGCAGTTCTTC.

In this sample, this clone turned up a few times. V and J are TRBV6-5 and TRBJ1-6; tentatively, D is TRBD1 (5 bases). Germline-derived CDR1 and CDR2 are MNHEY and SVGAGI. The V and J ends lost 6 bases and 8 bases respectively, with 11 bases between them. The CDR3 sequence is 13 residues long. The CDR3 here is CASRRQSYSPLHF. The CDR3 DNA reads as TGTGCCAGCAGGCGACAGTCTTATTCACCCCTCCACTTT.

This chain links TRBV30 with TRBJ1-1, with TRBD1 identical over 7 bases. The ends lost 1 base at V and 5 bases at J; junction bases unmatched: 7. The germline CDR1 and CDR2 sequences are GTSNPN and SVGIG (reference sequence). The CDR3 sequence is 14 residues long. The CDR3 DNA follows: TGTGCCTGGAGTGCCACAGGGGTTCAAACTGAAGCTTTCTTT. It codes for CAWSATGVQTEAFF.

The CDR3 sequence is CAWSVQPSGYEQYF. The CDR3 DNA is TGTGCCTGGAGTGTACAACCTAGCGGCTACGAGCAGTACTTC. The chain joins TRBV30 to TRBJ2-7; 7 bases are shared with TRBD2. Trimming cost V 0 bases and J 3 bases; bases outside gene matches: 5. CDR3 length: 14 residues. From germline, CDR1 is GTSNPN and CDR2 SVGIG (reference sequence).

The gene calls are TRBV6-5 and TRBJ1-1, with D possibly TRBD1 on 5 matching bases. There are 14 residues in the CDR3. V lost 4 bases and J lost 1, with 10 bases in between. Germline V lookup: CDR1 MNHEY, CDR2 SVGAGI. CDR3 protein: CASSFRGRNTEAFF. The DNA of the CDR3 is TGTGCCAGCAGTTTCCGGGGGAGGAACACTGAAGCTTTCTTT.

This rearrangement joins TRBV2 to TRBJ2-7; the D is unclear. Germline V gives CDR1 SNHLY, CDR2 FYNNEI. The length of the CDR3 is 13 residues. V lost 7 bases and J lost 3, with 13 bases in between. The CDR3 sequence is CASNFILNYEQYF. The CDR3 DNA reads TGTGCCAGCAACTTCATCTTAAACTACGAGCAGTACTTC.

The rearrangement uses TRBV7-9 and TRBJ1-3; D is undetermined. V gave up 2 bases and J gave up 0 bases, with 5 bases separating them. The germline gives CDR1 SEHNR, CDR2 FQNEAQ (reference sequence). The CDR3 totals 14 residues. The DNA for the CDR3 is TGTGCCAGCAGCTTACAAAACTCTGGAAACACCATATATTTT. It codes for CASSLQNSGNTIYF.

The chain couples TRBV28 to TRBJ1-2; 9 bases are a match to TRBD1. The CDR3 is 13 amino acids. V trimming: 3 bases; J trimming: 7 bases; junction bases outside the gene matches: 3. CDR1 is MDHEN, CDR2 SYDVKM, per germline. The CDR3 reads CASSLDRGGGYTF. The CDR3 DNA is TGTGCCAGCAGTTTGGACAGGGGCGGTGGCTACACCTTC.

The J gene is TRBJ2-1, the V gene TRBV27; 7 bases are a match to TRBD1. Trimming took 7 bases from V and 13 from J; bases not matched to a gene: 28. The length of the CDR3 is 18 residues. Germline CDR1 and CDR2: MNHEY and SMNVEV (reference sequence). DNA for the CDR3: TGTGCCAGCAATCAACTTCAGGGGGTAGTCAATGTACGCTTAAACCAGTTCTTC. Protein: CASNQLQGVVNVRLNQFF.

The chain is built from TRBV29-1 and TRBJ1-1; 11 bases agree with TRBD1. Germline V gene lookup returns CDR1 SQVTM and CDR2 ANQGSEA. The CDR3 is made up of 15 amino acids. J lost 1 base, V lost 6 bases, and 7 bases had no gene match. The CDR3 nucleotides read TGCAGCGTCCCCGGGACAGGGGGGAGGAACACTGAAGCTTTCTTT. Encoded protein: CSVPGTGGRNTEAFF.

Only a few counts were recorded for this clone. J is TRBJ1-6 and V is TRBV2, with 7 bases aligning to TRBD1. The CDR3 is 15 residues long. CDR1 is SNHLY and CDR2 is FYNNEI in the germline V gene. Trimming took 3 bases from V and 9 from J; bases not matched to a gene: 8. In nucleotides, the CDR3 is TGTGCCAGCAGTGATGTGGAGGGGGCTAGTTCACCCCTCCACTTT. Its translation is CASSDVEGASSPLHF.

The rearrangement joins TRBV6-2 or TRBV6-3 to TRBJ1-6; TRBD1 might be the D (6 bases). This CDR3 is 17 amino acids long. Germline V gene sequence: CDR1 MNHEY, CDR2 SVGEGT. Trimming shortened V by 1 base and J by 3 bases, and 13 bases separated the two germline ends. CDR3 sequence reads: CASSYFLQGNYNSPLHF. The CDR3, as DNA: TGTGCCAGCAGTTACTTCCTCCAGGGGAACTATAATTCACCCCTCCACTTT.

This clone was observed many times. The J gene is TRBJ1-1, the V gene TRBV18; 8 nucleotides match TRBD1. The germline V gene has CDR1 KGHSH and CDR2 LQKENI. This CDR3 contains 17 residues. The ends lost 1 base at V and 1 base at J; junction bases unmatched: 8. CDR3 loop: CASSPLVNRGANTEAFF. The CDR3 DNA follows: TGTGCCAGCTCACCACTTGTTAACAGGGGGGCGAACACTGAAGCTTTCTTT.

J is TRBJ2-5 and V is TRBV6-5; D possibly corresponds to TRBD2 (6 bases). Trimming cost V 6 bases and J 0 bases, with 14 bases left between them. The CDR3 is made up of 15 amino acids. The V gene's germline CDR1 is MNHEY and CDR2 SVGAGI. The CDR3 region is CASSGDFLYQETQYF. The CDR3 bases are TGTGCCAGCAGCGGGGACTTCCTGTACCAAGAGACCCAGTACTTC.

This chain joins TRBV5-5 and TRBJ1-1; 7 nucleotides match TRBD1. Per the germline V gene, CDR1 is SGHKS and CDR2 is YYEKEE (reference sequence). The CDR3 runs 18 residues. Germline trimming cut 4 bases from V and 0 bases from J; bases unmatched to any gene: 15. The DNA for the CDR3 is TGTGCCAGCAGCCTCTCAGGGAGGACAGGTCTTTTGAACACTGAAGCTTTCTTT. It translates to CASSLSGRTGLLNTEAFF.

The V call is TRBV27, the J call TRBJ2-1; the match to TRBD2 covers 9 bases. Germline CDR1 reads MNHEY; CDR2 reads SMNVEV (reference sequence). Losses at the gene ends were 6 bases for V and 0 bases for J; bases not matched to a gene: 15. The CDR3 runs to 19 residues. The DNA for the CDR3 is TGTGCCAGCAGCTCCCAGGGAGCGGGGGGTTCTGGCTCCTACAATGAGCAGTTCTTC. Protein product: CASSSQGAGGSGSYNEQFF.

The CDR3 DNA sequence: TGCGCCAGCAGCTTGGGGGACAGAACTCGGCACATTCAGTACTTC. Its translation is CASSLGDRTRHIQYF. The J gene is TRBJ2-4, the V gene TRBV5-1; 7 bases map to TRBD1. Germline CDR1 reads SGHRS; CDR2 reads YFSETQ. Trimming took 0 bases from V and 8 from J; bases not matched to a gene: 8. The CDR3 is 15 amino acids. Based on the CDR3 plus reference TRBV5-1 and TRBJ2-4, the full variable domain is KAGVTQTPRYLIKTRGQQVTLSCSPISGHRSVSWYQQTPGQGLQFLFEYFSETQRNKGNFPGRFSGRQFSNSRSEMNVSTLELGDSALYLCASSLGDRTRHIQYFGAGTRLSVL.

J is TRBJ2-3 and V is TRBV2, with 10 bases lining up with TRBD2. Trimming removed 6 bases from V and 1 base from J; junction bases left unmatched: 4. This CDR3 region has 15 residues. From germline, CDR1 is SNHLY and CDR2 FYNNEI. The CDR3 sequence: CASRAGTSGTDTQYF. The CDR3 bases are TGTGCCAGCAGGGCGGGGACTAGCGGCACAGATACGCAGTATTTT.

This chain joins TRBV18 and TRBJ1-4; D is perhaps TRBD1 (6 bases). Trimming stripped 6 bases from V and 5 bases from J, with 10 bases between. The CDR3 totals 13 residues. Germline V gives CDR1 KGHSH, CDR2 LQKENI. The CDR3 loop reads CASSGGQNEKLFF. CDR3 bases: TGTGCCAGCTCGGGGGGGCAGAATGAAAAACTGTTTTTT. Looking up the rest from reference TRBV18 and TRBJ1-4 gives the full variable domain: NAGVMQNPRHLVRRRGQEARLRCSPMKGHSHVYWYRQLPEEGLKFMVYLQKENIIDESGMPKERFSAEFPKEGPSILRIQQVVRGDSAAYFCASSGGQNEKLFFGSGTQLSVL.

CDR3 region: CASSYTVFSGAYEQYF. As DNA, the CDR3 is TGTGCCAGCAGTTACACGGTCTTCAGTGGAGCCTACGAGCAGTACTTC. This chain connects TRBV6-5 to TRBJ2-7; D is ambiguous. The CDR3 sequence is 16 residues long. Germline lookup yields CDR1 MNHEY and CDR2 SVGAGI. Trimming removed 2 bases from V and 2 bases from J, with 16 bases in between.

CDR3: CASSHSSRTPMETQYF. CDR3 nucleotide sequence: TGTGCCAGCAGCCATTCGTCTCGCACTCCCATGGAGACCCAGTACTTC. The genes are TRBV3-1 (or the pseudogene TRBV3-2) and TRBJ2-5; D remains unclear. Trimming stripped 3 bases from V and 5 bases from J, with 19 bases between. The germline gives CDR1 LGHDT, CDR2 YNNKEL (reference sequence). The CDR3 has 16 residues.

The chain carries TRBV6-1 and TRBJ1-2, with D tentatively TRBD1 (5 bases). V was pared by 3 bases and J by 3 bases, with 8 bases between. The length of the CDR3 is 13 residues. CDR1 is MNHNS and CDR2 is SASEGT in the germline V gene. The CDR3 nucleotides are TGTGCCAGCAGTGAGAGCAGGGACTATGGCTACACCTTC. The encoded protein is CASSESRDYGYTF.

Only one count was recorded for this clone. The gene calls are TRBV5-5 and TRBJ2-7; 7 bases are a match to TRBD1. The CDR3 spans 16 residues. J gave up 1 base and V 3 bases, and 10 bases lay outside the gene matches. Germline V gene lookup returns CDR1 SGHKS and CDR2 YYEKEE (reference sequence). In nucleotides, the CDR3 is TGTGCCAGCAGCTCCCCCGACAGGGCGATTTCCTACGAGCAGTACTTC. Protein: CASSSPDRAISYEQYF.

The chain combines TRBV30 with TRBJ1-2; D is unresolved. Germline CDR1 GTSNPN, CDR2 SVGIG (reference sequence). Trimming took off 0 bases at V and 8 bases at J, with 13 bases between the two ends. CDR3 length: 13 amino acids. CDR3 amino acids: CAWSVLYGGGYTF. The CDR3 DNA is TGTGCCTGGAGTGTATTGTATGGCGGAGGCTACACCTTC.

The chain has TRBV2 and TRBJ1-5, with TRBD1 identical over 9 bases. The CDR3 totals 18 residues. The germline V gene has CDR1 SNHLY and CDR2 FYNNEI. V lost 3 bases to trimming and J lost 9 bases; unmatched junction nucleotides: 18. CDR3 amino acids: CASSETGRDRARGGPQHF. CDR3 in DNA: TGTGCCAGCAGTGAGACCGGAAGGGACAGGGCCAGGGGAGGGCCCCAGCATTTT.

This chain uses TRBV2 with TRBJ2-1; TRBD2 might be the D (6 bases). Germline CDR1 reads SNHLY; CDR2 reads FYNNEI. This CDR3 is built from 14 residues. The V end was cut by 6 bases, the J end by 1 base, with 10 bases between. CDR3 residues: CASRGGDSYNEQFF. The CDR3 nucleotides are TGTGCCAGCAGGGGGGGTGATTCCTACAATGAGCAGTTCTTC.

The chain joins TRBV9 to TRBJ1-6; tentative D call: TRBD1 (6 bases). Trimming left V 4 bases short and J 0 bases short, with 11 bases between. The CDR3 is 16 amino acids. The germline V gene has CDR1 SGDLS and CDR2 YYNGEE. The CDR3 region has the DNA TGTGCCAGCAGCCCAGGACAGAGCTCCTATAATTCACCCCTCCACTTT. Translation: CASSPGQSSYNSPLHF.

The chain recombines TRBV6-6 with TRBJ1-1; a weak D match, TRBD1 (5 bases). The CDR3 has 13 residues. Germline V gene sequence: CDR1 MNHNY, CDR2 SVGAGI (reference sequence). V was shortened by 7 bases and J by 4 bases, with 13 bases between the two germline ends. The CDR3 DNA is TGTGCCAGCACCCAGGGTGGGGTCACTGAAGCTTTCTTT. This encodes CASTQGGVTEAFF.